Sequencing of this TCR beta chain was carried out in a study of blood T cells in healthy people across ages. A second PCR of 7 to 11 cycles used a sample-barcoded 5' primer and a J-beta primer mix. Via MiXCR, TCRdb re-called the 5' RACE reads, giving one row per CDR3 protein. The table includes about 830,000 distinct CDR3 sequences, roughly 64% detected once. Germline V gene sequence: CDR1 DFQATT, CDR2 SNEGSKA (reference sequence). V lost 0 bases and J lost 7, with 15 bases in between. The CDR3 is 15 amino acids. The sequencing input was blood. The TCR comes from a man aged 30 to 39 in good health. The chain recombines TRBV20-1 with TRBJ1-4; tentatively, D is TRBD1 (6 bases). The CDR3 region has the DNA TGCAGTGCTAGAGATGGGAGGACAGCCACTGAAAAACTGTTTTTT. Its translation: CSARDGRTATEKLFF.